The 26 T cell receptor beta chains listed next were all sequenced from one sample in a study of blood T cell repertoires in COVID-19. Some clones are missing from TCRdb's copy, which holds only in-frame ones; the method was immunoSEQ multiplex PCR. The table records some 700,000 clones, 70% to 90% of them present only once. The sequenced material came from peripheral blood. Receptors were obtained from a woman aged 18-29 years with acute or convalescent COVID-19.

This clone was seen only once. The J gene is TRBJ1-2, the V gene TRBV12-5, with D tentatively TRBD1 (5 bases). The V end lost 1 base, the J end lost 8 bases, and 14 bases lay between the germline ends. CDR3 length: 14 amino acids. Germline lookup yields CDR1 LGHNT and CDR2 FRNRAP. The CDR3 region has the DNA TGTGCTAGTGGTTTGGACCTTACAGGAGACGGCTACACCTTC. Protein product: CASGLDLTGDGYTF.

The table lists this clone with a count of one. V is TRBV9 and J is TRBJ2-6; no clear D gene. V lost 4 bases and J lost 0, with 17 bases in between. The CDR3 contains 18 residues. Germline V gene sequence: CDR1 SGDLS, CDR2 YYNGEE. The CDR3 loop is CASSSEHTVYSGANVLTF. In DNA, the CDR3 is TGTGCCAGCAGCTCAGAACATACAGTTTACTCTGGGGCCAACGTCCTGACTTTC.

V gene TRBV6-1 combines with J gene TRBJ2-5, with TRBD1 as a possible D gene (7 bases). Germline V gene data show CDR1 as MNHNS and CDR2 as SASEGT. V was pared by 0 bases and J by 5 bases, with 13 bases between. The CDR3 runs 15 residues. CDR3 sequence (DNA): TGTGCCAGCAGTGAAGCGGCAGGGGGGTGGGAGACCCAGTACTTC. Encoded protein: CASSEAAGGWETQYF.

The V and J genes are TRBV4-1 and TRBJ2-3; no clear D. The germline V and J ends were trimmed by 4 bases and 2 bases, with 7 bases remaining between them. This CDR3 spans 13 amino acids. In germline, CDR1 is MGHRA, CDR2 YSYEKL. This chain's CDR3 is CASSPPYTDTQYF. The DNA for the CDR3 is TGCGCCAGCAGCCCCCCGTACACAGATACGCAGTATTTT.

This chain connects TRBV27 to TRBJ2-7, with TRBD1 identical over 10 bases. V gave up 5 bases and J gave up 7 bases; unmatched junction bases: 8. Germline V CDR1 and CDR2: MNHEY, SMNVEV (reference sequence). The CDR3 runs to 14 residues. The CDR3 nucleotides are TGTGCCAGCAGTCTCCGGGACAGGGGTGAGGAGCAGTACTTC. It codes for CASSLRDRGEEQYF.

This chain joins TRBV19 and TRBJ2-5, with 8 bases identical to TRBD1. The CDR3 has 14 residues. The germline V gene has CDR1 LNHDA and CDR2 SQIVND (reference sequence). Losses at the gene ends were 6 bases for V and 5 bases for J; bases not matched to a gene: 8. In nucleotides, the CDR3 is TGTGCCAGTAGGCCAGGGGGCGGCGGGGAGACCCAGTACTTC. Protein: CASRPGGGGETQYF.

The V call is TRBV6-5, the J call TRBJ1-2; 7 nucleotides match TRBD1. The V and J ends lost 0 bases and 6 bases, in that order; junction bases with no gene match: 7. This CDR3 comprises 15 residues. CDR1 is MNHEY, CDR2 SVGAGI, per germline. The CDR3 reads CASSYSGGRGDGYTF. The CDR3 nucleotides are TGTGCCAGCAGTTACTCCGGGGGCAGGGGGGATGGCTACACCTTC.

The J gene is TRBJ1-1, the V gene TRBV10-3; D is possibly TRBD1 (6 bases). The CDR3 loop spans 13 amino acids. The V and J ends lost 6 bases and 1 base respectively, with 9 bases between them. The germline V gene has CDR1 ENHRY and CDR2 SYGVKD. In nucleotides, the CDR3 is TGTGCCATCAGCGGGACACCGAACACTGAAGCTTTCTTT. It translates to CAISGTPNTEAFF.

The V gene is TRBV9, the J gene TRBJ1-2; 7 positions agree with TRBD1. The CDR3 totals 13 residues. Germline V gene sequence: CDR1 SGDLS, CDR2 YYNGEE. After removal of 3 bases from V and 8 bases from J, the junction contained 7 bases not matched to a gene. CDR3 sequence (DNA): TGTGCCAGCAGCGAGGGGGCCAAGAGAGGCTACACCTTC. Its protein is CASSEGAKRGYTF.

The chain employs TRBV9 and TRBJ1-4, with D hard to call. The CDR3 is 14 residues long. CDR1 is SGDLS, CDR2 YYNGEE, per germline. V was pared by 0 bases and J by 4 bases, with 7 bases between. The CDR3 coding sequence is TGTGCCAGCAGCGTAGGAGGGTATAATGAAAAACTGTTTTTT. It translates to CASSVGGYNEKLFF.

As regards this clone: Other DNA sequences within the sample encode an identical CDR3. The chain has TRBV12-3 or TRBV12-4 and TRBJ1-2, with 7 bases that match TRBD1. The length of the CDR3 is 13 residues. The trim removed 1 base at V and 4 bases at J, leaving 0 bases unmatched. This chain's CDR3 is CASSLDRGYGYTF. DNA for the CDR3: TGTGCCAGCAGTTTAGACAGGGGCTATGGCTACACCTTC.

The V gene is TRBV30, the J gene TRBJ1-2, with a weak D call TRBD1 (6 bases). Trimming left V 4 bases short and J 2 bases short, with 17 bases between. Germline V gene sequence: CDR1 GTSNPN, CDR2 SVGIG (reference sequence). This CDR3 has 15 residues. The CDR3 nucleotides read TGTGCCTGGAACGCAGGGGTAGGATCGAACTATGGCTACACCTTC. Protein product: CAWNAGVGSNYGYTF.

V is TRBV6-2 or TRBV6-3 and J is TRBJ1-3; TRBD1 is a possible D gene (6 bases). The germline gives CDR1 MNHEY, CDR2 SVGEGT. This CDR3 spans 20 amino acids. Trimming took off 6 bases at V and 5 bases at J, with 32 bases between the two ends. The CDR3 is CASSPTPRLRDTQRRNTIYF. CDR3 sequence (DNA): TGTGCCAGCAGCCCCACCCCTCGCCTCCGGGACACCCAGCGCCGAAACACCATATATTTT.

The rearrangement uses TRBV5-6 and TRBJ1-2, with 11 nucleotides matching TRBD1. CDR1 is SGHDT, CDR2 YYEEEE, per germline. The CDR3 is 17 amino acids. J was trimmed by 0 bases and V by 4 bases; bases with no gene match: 8. The CDR3 sequence: CASSGQGAKRSNYGYTF. DNA for the CDR3: TGTGCCAGCAGCGGACAGGGGGCGAAGAGGTCTAACTATGGCTACACCTTC.

The chain employs TRBV3-1 (or the pseudogene TRBV3-2) and TRBJ1-1; 7 bases agree with TRBD1. The germline CDR1 and CDR2 sequences are LGHDT and YNNKEL (reference sequence). The CDR3 contains 14 residues. V shed 6 bases and J 4 bases; nucleotides not matched to a gene: 8. CDR3 sequence reads: CASRRGGSPTEAFF. The CDR3 coding sequence is TGTGCCAGCAGACGAGGGGGCTCCCCCACTGAAGCTTTCTTT.

The chain carries TRBV2 and TRBJ1-1; 8 nucleotides line up with TRBD1. This CDR3 has 13 residues. Trimming cost V 7 bases and J 5 bases; bases outside gene matches: 6. Germline CDR1 is SNHLY and CDR2 is FYNNEI. The CDR3 here is CASKTGAGTEAFF. CDR3 bases: TGTGCCAGCAAGACAGGGGCGGGGACTGAAGCTTTCTTT.

The chain employs TRBV6-5 and TRBJ1-2; 8 bases fit TRBD1. CDR3 length: 15 amino acids. The V and J ends lost 6 bases and 3 bases, in that order; junction bases with no gene match: 9. The germline CDR1 and CDR2 sequences are MNHEY and SVGAGI. CDR3: CASSLTGGADYGYTF. In DNA, the CDR3 is TGTGCCAGCAGCCTCACAGGGGGGGCGGACTATGGCTACACCTTC.

This chain uses TRBV18 with TRBJ1-4; D perhaps matches TRBD1 (6 bases). V was shortened by 1 base and J by 8 bases, with 11 bases between the two germline ends. This CDR3 spans 14 amino acids. CDR1 is KGHSH and CDR2 is LQKENI in the germline V gene. CDR3 protein: CASSPRGGFEKLFF. Here the CDR3 DNA reads TGTGCCAGCTCACCACGAGGGGGTTTCGAAAAACTGTTTTTT.

This clone was seen only once. The chain joins TRBV6-2 or TRBV6-3 to TRBJ1-4; 9 bases are a match to TRBD1. Germline assignment: CDR1 MNHEY and CDR2 SVGEGT. The CDR3 runs 14 residues. V shed 4 bases and J 7 bases; nucleotides not matched to a gene: 4. CDR3 protein: CASSLNRGREKLFF. In DNA form, the CDR3 reads TGTGCCAGCAGTTTGAACAGGGGGCGTGAAAAACTGTTTTTT.

The chain employs TRBV6-5 and TRBJ2-3; 11 bases fit TRBD2. CDR3 length: 16 amino acids. Germline V CDR1 and CDR2: MNHEY, SVGAGI. The V and J ends lost 2 bases and 2 bases, in that order; junction bases with no gene match: 3. The CDR3 nucleotides read TGTGCCAGCAGTTACCCTAGCGGGGGGACCACAGATACGCAGTATTTT. This codes for CASSYPSGGTTDTQYF.

The chain couples TRBV29-1 to TRBJ1-4; D unclear. The V end was cut by 7 bases, the J end by 0 bases, with 3 bases between. CDR1 and CDR2 from the germline V gene are SQVTM and ANQGSEA. CDR3 length equals 11 residues. DNA for the CDR3: TGCAGCGCCTCAACTAATGAAAAACTGTTTTTT. It encodes CSASTNEKLFF.

This clone has only one observation. The J gene is TRBJ1-3, the V gene TRBV7-6, with D perhaps TRBD1 (5 bases). The CDR3 runs 15 residues. V lost 5 bases to trimming and J lost 0 bases, with 11 bases between them. The germline CDR1 and CDR2 sequences are SGHVS and FNYEAQ. The CDR3 region is CASSRGGVSGNTIYF. The CDR3 coding sequence is TGTGCCAGCAGCCGGGGGGGGGTCTCTGGAAACACCATATATTTT.

The chain is built from TRBV11-2 and TRBJ2-2; TRBD2 might be the D (5 bases). V lost 1 base and J lost 4, with 13 bases in between. Germline V gene sequence: CDR1 SGHAT, CDR2 FQNNGV. The CDR3 extends over 16 amino acids. This CDR3 is CASSLGLMLSTGELFF. The DNA of the CDR3 is TGTGCCAGCAGCTTAGGACTAATGTTGAGCACCGGGGAGCTGTTTTTT.

The V call is TRBV7-3, the J call TRBJ2-2; no clear D gene. V lost 1 base, J lost 2 bases, and 8 bases lay in between. Germline lookup yields CDR1 SGHTA and CDR2 FQGTGA. This CDR3 has 15 residues. Here the CDR3 DNA reads TGTGCCAGCAGCTTAATCCCAGTCAACACCGGGGAGCTGTTTTTT. Translation gives CASSLIPVNTGELFF.

The genes are TRBV5-3 and TRBJ1-4, with D unresolved. TRBV5-3 is annotated as an ORF whose role is uncertain. The CDR3 runs to 10 residues. V lost 4 bases and J lost 13, with 8 bases in between. The CDR3 nucleotides are TGTGCCAGAAGCCCCTCAGTACTGTTTTTT. It yields the protein CARSPSVLFF.

The chain uses TRBV7-9 and TRBJ1-5, with no clear D. CDR3 length: 13 residues. The germline V gene encodes CDR1 SEHNR and CDR2 FQNEAQ (reference sequence). Trimming removed 5 bases from V and 7 bases from J, with 12 bases in between. In DNA, the CDR3 is TGTGCCAGCAGCCGAGGATTGGAACAGCCCCAGCATTTT. Its translation: CASSRGLEQPQHF.